The present T cell receptor beta chain was sequenced within a study of blood T cell repertoires in COVID-19 (TCRdb year 2020). In terms of the full investigation: Collaborator samples came from the United States, Italy and Spain and covered acute and convalescent phases of COVID-19. Subjects who had been exposed to COVID-19, were actively infected with it, or had recovered from it provided the deeply sampled blood TCRbeta repertoires that made up the dataset. The samples were drawn from the first 160 participants of the ongoing ImmuneRACE study and from 950 to 1,500 subjects provided by 6 global collaborators. Nearly every sample came with metadata listing a de-identified subject ID, COVID-19 status, age in years and sex. Where available, HLA class I and class II types were obtained from metadata supplied by the sample provider rather than from assay-based typing. The repertoires were made available in a free public database intended to serve as a resource for research on the immune response to SARS-CoV-2. The prospective study material was composed of cDNA or gDNA derived from T cells, B-cell-depleted T cells, or PBMCs.

The collaborating institutions used their own protocols to collect whole blood in K2EDTA tubes. For TCRbeta analysis, collaborator samples were shipped as frozen whole blood, as isolated PBMCs, or as DNA extracted from either sample type. TCRbeta CDR3 regions were amplified from genomic DNA by means of the immunoSEQ Assay, a bias-controlled multiplex PCR. Per the source publication's procedure: Within the assay, amplification of reference gene primers was used to estimate how many nucleated cells each sample contained. To quantify the absolute abundance of each unique TCRbeta CDR3 rearrangement, sequence reads were collapsed and filtered. For each sample, productive Simpson clonality was calculated by taking the square root of Simpson's diversity index across productive rearrangements. TCRdb re-hosts the immuneACCESS table, in-frame sequences only. Its copies lack some clones; in the studies checked, an unresolved V gene accounts for under half of them, and the cause for the rest is not known. V and J calls plus clone size are reproduced from that table; the DNA served to infer D and trimming. A total of under 350,000 clones appear in this sample, about 85% of them only once. Jointly, the top ten make up 13% of the sample.

Based on the germline V gene, the CDR1 and CDR2 sequences are MDHEN and SYDVKM. The CDR3 sequence holds 14 residues, the cysteine and phenylalanine included. CDR3 DNA only is kept here, 42 bases in frame from base 1. The V and J ends are trimmed by 10 bases and 5 bases, leaving 21 bases between them. About this clone itself: It lacks a known antigen. Base qualities are not provided; no much larger clone lies one nucleotide away.

General conclusions and limits of the study: Clinical and demographic metadata were provided uncurated, with the amount varying by source and participant.

Recombination linked TRBV28 to TRBJ2-7; the D region possibly corresponds to TRBD1 (7 bases align). The sequenced sample was peripheral blood. The receptor was isolated from a human donor in a cohort sampled during active COVID-19. The CDR3 sequence is CATDQGGNLNEQYF. The nucleotides are TGTGCCACAGACCAGGGGGGAAATCTCAACGAGCAGTACTTC.